The entry that follows covers one T cell receptor (beta chain) sequence. This entry is derived from a study of T cell changes during pregnancy in multiple sclerosis. Sequenced by immunoSEQ multiplex PCR; TCRdb stores in-frame clones only, minus some. The sample has some 41,000 clones, 94% seen once. The clonotype originates from a female donor with multiple sclerosis, enrolled in a pregnancy study. The sample here was CD8+ T cells from peripheral blood mononuclear cells, taken in the third trimester of pregnancy.

The CDR3 nucleotides are TGTGCCAGTAGTATAACCAAGCGTTCCGGGGAGCTGTTTTTT. It yields the protein CASSITKRSGELFF. The V and J genes are TRBV19 and TRBJ2-2; D is unclear. This CDR3 has 14 residues. V was shortened by 2 bases and J by 6 bases, with 10 bases between the two germline ends. Germline loops: CDR1 LNHDA, CDR2 SQIVND (reference sequence).